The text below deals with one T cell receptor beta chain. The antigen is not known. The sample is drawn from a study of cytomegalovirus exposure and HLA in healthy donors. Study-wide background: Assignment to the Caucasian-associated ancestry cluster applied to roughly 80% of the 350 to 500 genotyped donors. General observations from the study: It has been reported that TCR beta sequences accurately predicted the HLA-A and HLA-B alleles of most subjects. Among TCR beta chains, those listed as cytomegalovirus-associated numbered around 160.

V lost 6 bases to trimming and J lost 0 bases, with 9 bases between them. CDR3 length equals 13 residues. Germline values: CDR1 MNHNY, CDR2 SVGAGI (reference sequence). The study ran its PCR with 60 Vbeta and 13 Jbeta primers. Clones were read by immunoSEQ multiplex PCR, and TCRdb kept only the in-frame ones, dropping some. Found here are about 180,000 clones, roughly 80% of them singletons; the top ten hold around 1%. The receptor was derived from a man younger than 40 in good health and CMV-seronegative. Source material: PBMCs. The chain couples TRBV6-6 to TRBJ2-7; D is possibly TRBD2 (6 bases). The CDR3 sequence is CASSLTSSYEQYF. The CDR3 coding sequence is TGTGCCAGCAGCCTGACTAGCTCCTACGAGCAGTACTTC.